These 9 T cell receptor beta chains came from one sample sequenced in a study of patients and donors after allogeneic stem cell transplantation. TCRdb ran MiXCR on the RT-PCR reads and lists one entry per CDR3 protein. The sample gives roughly 960,000 distinct CDR3 sequences, 18% of which show up once; roughly 6.4% is in the top ten. The sample was blood, either unsorted or a sorted T cell fraction (not recorded which). These receptors came from a human donor who was either an allogeneic HSCT recipient or a stem cell or donor lymphocyte infusion donor (not recorded which). It is not recorded whose cells these are; they may come from a transplant donor.

This clonotype appeared many times. This sequence joins TRBV12-3 or TRBV12-4 and TRBJ1-5, with D perhaps TRBD1 (6 bases). The CDR3 has 14 amino acids. Trimming removed 0 bases at V and 3 bases at J, with 6 bases between. The CDR3 here is CASSLAGANQPQHF. Written as DNA, the CDR3 is TGTGCCAGCAGTTTAGCGGGGGCCAATCAGCCCCAGCATTTT.

The rearrangement joins TRBV7-9 to TRBJ2-7, with TRBD2 identical over 7 bases. The ends lost 5 bases at V and 6 bases at J; junction bases unmatched: 10. The CDR3 runs to 14 residues. CDR1 is SEHNR, CDR2 FQNEAQ, per germline (reference sequence). CDR3 protein: CASSLPKGRGEQYF. Written as DNA, the CDR3 is TGTGCCAGCAGCCTCCCCAAAGGGAGGGGCGAGCAGTACTTC.

The chain is built from TRBV6-2 or TRBV6-3 and TRBJ2-7; TRBD1 matches at 11 bases. The V segment lost 2 bases and the J segment 3 bases; nucleotides outside the gene matches: 3. Germline CDR1 is MNHEY and CDR2 is SVGEGT. The CDR3 covers 15 residues. CDR3 nucleotide sequence: TGTGCCAGCAGTTACCTGGGACAGGGGGGCTACGAGCAGTACTTC. Its translation: CASSYLGQGGYEQYF.

The chain uses TRBV5-1 and TRBJ2-7; D is perhaps TRBD2 (7 bases). The germline gives CDR1 SGHRS, CDR2 YFSETQ. V was trimmed by 2 bases and J by 6 bases, leaving 15 bases between them. This CDR3 region has 14 residues. The CDR3 DNA is TGCGCCAGCAGCTTTTCTAGGGGGGGTTCCGAGCAGTACTTC. This codes for CASSFSRGGSEQYF.

The chain employs TRBV2 and TRBJ1-6, with 7 bases fitting TRBD1. J gave up 0 bases and V 2 bases, and 7 bases lay outside the gene matches. Germline lookup yields CDR1 SNHLY and CDR2 FYNNEI. The CDR3 has 18 residues. This chain's CDR3 is CASSESPPGGSYNSPLHF. DNA for the CDR3: TGTGCCAGCAGTGAAAGTCCTCCAGGGGGCTCCTATAATTCACCCCTCCACTTT. Full variable domain (remainder filled in from reference TRBV2 and TRBJ1-6): EPEVTQTPSHQVTQMGQEVILRCVPISNHLYFYWYRQILGQKVEFLVSFYNNEISEKSEIFDDQFSVERPDGSNFTLKIRSTKLEDSAMYFCASSESPPGGSYNSPLHFGNGTRLTVT.

This clonotype was seen a few times. The CDR3 nucleotides are TGTGCCAGCAGCTCCAACAGGGATCAGCCCCAGCATTTT. Translating gives CASSSNRDQPQHF. The chain has TRBV12-3 or TRBV12-4 and TRBJ1-5, with D tentatively TRBD1 (6 bases). Trimming took off 6 bases at V and 5 bases at J, with 11 bases between the two ends. The CDR3 sequence is 13 residues long.

Only a few counts were recorded for this clonotype. V and J are TRBV12-3 or TRBV12-4 and TRBJ1-5; D perhaps matches TRBD1 (6 bases). The CDR3 sequence is 16 residues long. V dropped 1 base and J dropped 3 bases, with 13 bases sitting between them. In nucleotides, the CDR3 is TGTGCCAGCAGTTTAGGAACAGGGATTGCCAATCAGCCCCAGCATTTT. Translated, it gives CASSLGTGIANQPQHF.

In its sample, this clonotype was seen once. The chain carries TRBV20-1 and TRBJ2-7; 7 bases agree with TRBD2. Germline assignment: CDR1 DFQATT and CDR2 SNEGSKA (reference sequence). Trimming at V came to 0 bases and at J to 4 bases, leaving 9 bases not matched to a gene. The CDR3 runs 15 residues. In DNA form, the CDR3 reads TGCAGTGCTAGAGATGGGACTAAAGCTGGGTACGAGCAGTACTTC. Amino acids: CSARDGTKAGYEQYF.

The sample holds a few counts of this clonotype. This chain connects TRBV6-5 to TRBJ2-7, with TRBD1 matching 7 bases. Trimming removed 1 base from V and 2 bases from J; junction bases left unmatched: 2. CDR1 and CDR2 (germline): MNHEY, SVGAGI. The CDR3 contains 14 residues. The CDR3 coding sequence is TGTGCCAGCAGTTACTTCAGGGGGACCTACGAGCAGTACTTC. Translating gives CASSYFRGTYEQYF.